These 25 T cell receptor beta chains came from one sample sequenced in a study of T cell responses to AZD1222 COVID-19 vaccine. The assay was immunoSEQ multiplex PCR, and TCRdb's table has in-frame clones only and misses some. The sample includes more than 70,000 clones, 75% to 90% seen only once; the top ten take 15% to 20%. The specimen comprised peripheral blood, sampled on day 0 of AZD1222 vaccination. The receptors originated from an adult in good health.

The genes are TRBV6-5 and TRBJ1-2; D is ambiguous. Trimming pared 5 bases from V and 2 bases from J, leaving 9 bases between. This CDR3 has 13 residues. Looked up from germline, CDR1 is MNHEY and CDR2 is SVGAGI. The CDR3 reads CASSLDMNYGYTF. CDR3 DNA sequence: TGTGCCAGCAGTCTAGACATGAACTATGGCTACACCTTC.

The genes are TRBV27 and TRBJ2-7, with TRBD2 matching 9 bases. Germline CDR1 is MNHEY and CDR2 is SMNVEV (reference sequence). J lost 4 bases, V lost 3 bases, and 10 bases had no gene match. The CDR3 has 16 residues. In DNA, the CDR3 is TGTGCCAGCAGTTTCGGCGGCGGGAGGGCCGTTTACGAGCAGTACTTC. The encoded protein is CASSFGGGRAVYEQYF.

The rearrangement uses TRBV4-1 and TRBJ1-3; D is perhaps TRBD1 (5 bases). V was trimmed by 5 bases and J by 0 bases, leaving 11 bases between them. Germline loops: CDR1 MGHRA, CDR2 YSYEKL. CDR3 length: 15 amino acids. CDR3 DNA sequence: TGCGCCAGCAGCTTCCGGGACGGCTCTGGAAACACCATATATTTT. Residues: CASSFRDGSGNTIYF.

The chain links TRBV11-2 to TRBJ2-7; D remains unclear. Germline loops: CDR1 SGHAT, CDR2 FQNNGV. There are 12 residues in the CDR3. Trimming took off 2 bases at V and 7 bases at J, with 9 bases between the two ends. The CDR3 DNA is TGTGCCAGCAGCTTACTAGGGTGGGAGCAGTACTTC. Its translation is CASSLLGWEQYF.

This chain joins TRBV6-5 and TRBJ1-2; D may be TRBD1 (5 bases). This CDR3 has 15 amino acids. Germline CDR1 is MNHEY and CDR2 is SVGAGI. Trimming pared 6 bases from V and 0 bases from J, leaving 14 bases between. The CDR3 here is CASRDWGDSNYGYTF. For the CDR3, the DNA is TGTGCCAGCAGGGACTGGGGGGACTCTAACTATGGCTACACCTTC.

The rearrangement links TRBV28 to TRBJ2-7; TRBD2 agrees at 11 bases. Germline V gives CDR1 MDHEN, CDR2 SYDVKM. The V segment lost 5 bases and the J segment 4 bases; nucleotides outside the gene matches: 7. The CDR3 is 15 amino acids. CDR3 sequence: CASSENGLAGYEQYF. CDR3 nucleotide sequence: TGTGCCAGCAGTGAAAACGGACTAGCGGGTTACGAGCAGTACTTC.

This sequence joins TRBV5-1 and TRBJ2-2; 7 nucleotides line up with TRBD1. V trimming: 3 bases; J trimming: 2 bases; junction bases outside the gene matches: 4. Germline V gives CDR1 SGHRS, CDR2 YFSETQ. CDR3 length: 15 amino acids. The CDR3 loop reads CASSSGTANTGELFF. Written as DNA, the CDR3 is TGCGCCAGCAGCTCCGGGACAGCTAACACCGGGGAGCTGTTTTTT.

This sequence joins TRBV21-1 and TRBJ2-1; the table gives TRBD2 as D, unverified against the DNA. TRBV21-1 is classified as a pseudogene. This CDR3 has 17 residues. The CDR3 DNA follows: TGTGCCAGCAGCACCAGACCTAGCGGCGGCTCCTACAATGAGCAGTTCTTC. Translating it yields CASSTRPSGGSYNEQFF.

V and J are TRBV5-1 and TRBJ1-2, with 8 positions matching TRBD1. The ends lost 6 bases at V and 5 bases at J; junction bases unmatched: 15. Germline assignment: CDR1 SGHRS and CDR2 YFSETQ. The CDR3 is 16 amino acids. CDR3 nucleotides: TGCGCCAGCAACCCGGGACAGGCCCTTCTTTCGTATGGCTACACCTTC. This codes for CASNPGQALLSYGYTF.

The chain recombines TRBV2 with TRBJ2-3; D may be TRBD2 (6 bases). Germline CDR1 reads SNHLY; CDR2 reads FYNNEI. This CDR3 has 14 amino acids. Deletions cut 5 bases from V and 2 bases from J, with 11 bases between. The CDR3 loop is CASSPSEVTDTQYF. The CDR3 DNA reads TGTGCCAGCAGTCCTAGCGAAGTCACAGATACGCAGTATTTT.

In regard to this clone: Because the CDR3's place on the DNA is in doubt, the DNA is left out and the CDR3 is given as listed by TCRdb. The chain recombines TRBV27 with TRBJ1-1. From its first to its last residue, the CDR3 has 12 amino acids. The V gene's germline CDR1 is MNHEY and CDR2 SMNVEV (reference sequence). The CDR3 sequence: CASSLGTGGAFF.

DNA for the CDR3: TGTGCCAGCAGCGTTCCAGCGGGGGACACCGGGGAGCTGTTTTTT. Amino acids: CASSVPAGDTGELFF. The V gene is TRBV9, the J gene TRBJ2-2, with 8 positions matching TRBD2. CDR3 length equals 15 residues. Trimming cost V 2 bases and J 3 bases; bases outside gene matches: 3. Germline CDR1 SGDLS, CDR2 YYNGEE.

This CDR3 reads CASSERASNTGELFF. The CDR3 DNA sequence: TGTGCCAGCAGTGAAAGGGCCTCGAACACCGGGGAGCTGTTTTTT. This chain joins TRBV2 and TRBJ2-2; D unclear. Germline V lookup: CDR1 SNHLY, CDR2 FYNNEI. V was clipped by 2 bases and J by 0 bases, with 7 bases between them. CDR3 length equals 15 residues.

This chain joins TRBV2 and TRBJ1-6, with TRBD1 as a possible D gene (5 bases). V lost 8 bases, J lost 6 bases, and 17 bases lay in between. Per germline, CDR1 SNHLY and CDR2 FYNNEI. The CDR3 is 15 amino acids. The CDR3 DNA reads as TGTGCCAGCGGACCTAGGGCAGGGAGTAATTCACCCCTCCACTTT. This gives the protein CASGPRAGSNSPLHF.

The chain combines TRBV7-9 with TRBJ2-7; D remains unclear. CDR3 length equals 14 residues. Trimming pared 2 bases from V and 5 bases from J, leaving 13 bases between. Germline CDR1 and CDR2: SEHNR and FQNEAQ (reference sequence). The CDR3 sequence: CASSLNRPKDEQYF. DNA of the CDR3: TGTGCCAGCAGCTTAAATCGACCCAAGGACGAGCAGTACTTC.

V gene TRBV2 combines with J gene TRBJ2-3, with no clear D. Germline V gives CDR1 SNHLY, CDR2 FYNNEI. V lost 3 bases, J lost 5 bases, and 6 bases lay in between. The CDR3 contains 12 residues. DNA for the CDR3: TGTGCCAGCAGTGAGGAGCGAGATACGCAGTATTTT. Translation gives CASSEERDTQYF.

The chain joins TRBV5-1 to TRBJ1-2; no clear D. Trimming took off 5 bases at V and 0 bases at J, with 8 bases between the two ends. Germline V gene sequence: CDR1 SGHRS, CDR2 YFSETQ. The CDR3 totals 13 residues. The CDR3 loop is CASSLVSNYGYTF. The CDR3 DNA sequence: TGCGCCAGCAGTTTAGTCTCTAACTATGGCTACACCTTC.

This clone was seen once. This chain connects TRBV15 to TRBJ1-2, with D perhaps matching TRBD1 (5 bases). The CDR3 runs to 14 residues. V was clipped by 1 base and J by 9 bases, with 15 bases between them. In germline, CDR1 is LNHNV, CDR2 YYDKDF (reference sequence). For the CDR3, the DNA is TGTGCCACCAGCAGAGCCCTTGGGGCGGGTAGCTACACCTTC. Its protein product is CATSRALGAGSYTF.

The chain recombines TRBV19 with TRBJ2-2, with a possible D match to TRBD2 (5 bases). Germline CDR1 LNHDA, CDR2 SQIVND (reference sequence). The V gene lost 7 bases and the J gene lost 6 bases, with 15 bases spanning the gap. The CDR3 sequence is 14 residues long. The CDR3 bases are TGTGCCAGTAAGCGGTTATCTGGATCCGGGGAGCTGTTTTTT. Protein product: CASKRLSGSGELFF.

V usage is TRBV18 and J usage is TRBJ1-1; D is ambiguous. This CDR3 has 14 residues. Trimming shortened V by 3 bases and J by 8 bases, and 16 bases separated the two germline ends. Germline CDR1 and CDR2: KGHSH and LQKENI. For the CDR3, the DNA is TGTGCCAGCTCACCGTTCGGGTCCCCACGGGAAGCTTTCTTT. The encoded protein is CASSPFGSPREAFF.

The chain has TRBV2 and TRBJ1-5; D is unresolved. V dropped 3 bases and J dropped 1 base, with 7 bases sitting between them. CDR1 and CDR2 from the germline V gene are SNHLY and FYNNEI. The CDR3 is made up of 14 amino acids. CDR3 bases: TGTGCCAGCAGTGATCGATTCAGCAATCAGCCCCAGCATTTT. Translation gives CASSDRFSNQPQHF. The complete variable domain, with remaining parts taken from reference TRBV2 and TRBJ1-5, reads EPEVTQTPSHQVTQMGQEVILRCVPISNHLYFYWYRQILGQKVEFLVSFYNNEISEKSEIFDDQFSVERPDGSNFTLKIRSTKLEDSAMYFCASSDRFSNQPQHFGDGTRLSIL.

This clone has only one observation. This chain joins TRBV6-5 and TRBJ1-1; D possibly corresponds to TRBD1 (6 bases). This CDR3 is 14 amino acids long. Trimming shortened V by 8 bases and J by 5 bases, and 18 bases separated the two germline ends. Germline V gene lookup returns CDR1 MNHEY and CDR2 SVGAGI. CDR3: CASQGRNYGTEAFF. Written as DNA, the CDR3 is TGTGCCAGCCAGGGGCGGAATTATGGGACTGAAGCTTTCTTT.

The chain combines TRBV28 with TRBJ1-2, with a possible D match to TRBD1 (5 bases). The CDR3 is 16 residues long. V was trimmed by 3 bases and J by 2 bases, leaving 16 bases between them. The germline V gene has CDR1 MDHEN and CDR2 SYDVKM. The CDR3 bases are TGTGCCAGCAGTTTGGAGGGGCCAACGCAAAACTATGGCTACACCTTC. This gives the protein CASSLEGPTQNYGYTF.

The chain combines TRBV24-1 with TRBJ2-1, with 9 bases identical to TRBD1. The junction had 5 bases not matched to a gene; V was cut back by 4 bases and J by 2 bases. The CDR3 is 16 residues long. The germline V gene has CDR1 KGHDR and CDR2 SFDVKD. In DNA, the CDR3 is TGTGCCACCAGTGACCCGGGACAGGGTGCCTACAATGAGCAGTTCTTC. Amino acids: CATSDPGQGAYNEQFF.

V and J are TRBV7-6 and TRBJ2-3, with D unresolved. Germline V CDR1 and CDR2: SGHVS, FNYEAQ. V was shortened by 5 bases and J by 3 bases, with 6 bases between the two germline ends. CDR3 size: 12 residues. CDR3 bases: TGTGCCAGCAGCGCCGTGACAGATACGCAGTATTTT. It specifies CASSAVTDTQYF.